The entry below describes one T cell receptor beta chain. Its specificity is unknown. The ends were cut back, 1 base at V and 0 bases at J, with 11 bases in the middle. There are 16 residues in the CDR3. Per germline, CDR1 SGHTA and CDR2 FQGNSA. The method was immunoSEQ multiplex PCR; TCRdb's version includes in-frame clones alone and lacks a portion of them. The sample contains about 1.5 million clones, around 98% of which appear only once. Study donors comprised healthy, HIV-negative adults devoid of recent acute infection or vaccination. The data are from a study of shared clonotypes between healthy human individuals. Overall study: The cohort comprised a couple of women and a few men. Their ages spanned 18 to 49 years. Study-level results: Though the depth was large, rarefaction showed that sorted-subset sequencing was incomplete. Compared with memory subsets, naive subsets generally had larger estimated richness.

The chain joins TRBV7-2 to TRBJ2-3, with D uncertain. The sequenced sample consisted of naive CD4+ T cells sorted from blood. Described subset: CD45RA+ positively selected. The sequence was collected from a man aged 30 to 39 in good health. The CDR3, as DNA: TGTGCCAGCAGCTTAGAGCCCCGCCCTAGCACAGATACGCAGTATTTT. Translating it yields CASSLEPRPSTDTQYF.